These 16 T cell receptor beta chains came from one sample sequenced in a study of Ad26.COV2.S vaccination and SARS-CoV-2 variants. Sequenced by immunoSEQ multiplex PCR; TCRdb stores in-frame clones only, minus some. This table has a few hundred thousand clones, approximately 92% appearing once. Treatment described: 15 to 20 received Ad26.COV2.S at low or high dose, single or two shots; several received placebo; per-sample allocation not given. Specimens were obtained on day 63 following the first vaccine or placebo injection. Sequenced material: peripheral blood, taken in a trial of Ad26.COV2.S vaccine versus placebo. These receptors all stem from a person aged 18-60 years who received the Ad26.COV2.S COVID-19 vaccine or a placebo.

This chain links TRBV2 with TRBJ1-1, with 8 bases lining up with TRBD1. The CDR3 sequence is 16 residues long. CDR1 is SNHLY, CDR2 FYNNEI, per germline. V was clipped by 4 bases and J by 1 base; unmatched bases: 8. As DNA, the CDR3 is TGTGCCAGCAGTGTCAGGAACAGGGGGGAGAACACTGAAGCTTTCTTT. Its translation is CASSVRNRGENTEAFF.

The chain links TRBV29-1 to TRBJ1-2; TRBD1 agrees at 9 bases. Germline V gives CDR1 SQVTM, CDR2 ANQGSEA. V shed 4 bases, J shed 5 bases, and the junction held 8 bases outside the gene matches. The CDR3 extends over 14 amino acids. The CDR3 loop reads CSVGRTGDFYGYTF. In DNA form, the CDR3 reads TGCAGCGTTGGTAGGACAGGGGATTTTTATGGCTACACCTTC.

V and J are TRBV30 and TRBJ1-3, with D hard to call. Trimming took 3 bases from V and 4 from J, leaving 7 bases between them. Germline CDR1 is GTSNPN and CDR2 is SVGIG (reference sequence). CDR3 length: 12 amino acids. CDR3 nucleotide sequence: TGTGCCTGGAGGGGCAGGGGAAACACCATATATTTT. It yields the protein CAWRGRGNTIYF.

The V and J genes are TRBV19 and TRBJ2-4; TRBD2 is a possible D gene (5 bases). V lost 3 bases to trimming and J lost 7 bases, with 13 bases between them. CDR3 size: 14 residues. The germline CDR1 and CDR2 sequences are LNHDA and SQIVND (reference sequence). The CDR3 protein is CASSMASLGNIQYF. CDR3 coding DNA: TGTGCCAGTAGTATGGCTAGCCTTGGCAACATTCAGTACTTC. The full variable domain, with the rest looked up from reference TRBV19 and TRBJ2-4, is DGGITQSPKYLFRKEGQNVTLSCEQNLNHDAMYWYRQDPGQGLRLIYYSQIVNDFQKGDIAEGYSVSREKKESFPLTVTSAQKNPTAFYLCASSMASLGNIQYFGAGTRLSVL.

The rearrangement joins TRBV7-2 to TRBJ2-7, with 7 bases lining up with TRBD1. The J segment lost 2 bases and the V segment lost 8 bases, leaving 9 bases of the junction unmatched. Germline assignment: CDR1 SGHTA and CDR2 FQGNSA. The CDR3 runs 14 residues. The CDR3 sequence: CASGPGTVPYEQYF. The CDR3 region has the DNA TGTGCCAGCGGGCCCGGGACAGTTCCCTACGAGCAGTACTTC.

The rearrangement links TRBV27 to TRBJ1-2; D perhaps matches TRBD1 (6 bases). Germline assignment: CDR1 MNHEY and CDR2 SMNVEV (reference sequence). V lost 8 bases, J lost 5 bases, and 15 bases lay in between. The CDR3 length is 13 residues. Here the CDR3 DNA reads TGTGCCAGCGGATCCAGGGGTGGGTATGGCTACACCTTC. The encoded protein is CASGSRGGYGYTF.

V gene TRBV29-1 combines with J gene TRBJ2-7, with D possibly matching TRBD1 (5 bases). V lost 4 bases and J 3 bases, leaving 7 bases between the germline ends. Germline values: CDR1 SQVTM, CDR2 ANQGSEA. The CDR3 has 11 residues. This chain's CDR3 is CSVARDYEQYF. The CDR3, as DNA: TGCAGCGTTGCCAGGGACTACGAGCAGTACTTC.

The gene calls are TRBV29-1 and TRBJ2-3; D remains unclear. Germline CDR1 SQVTM, CDR2 ANQGSEA. The CDR3 is 10 residues long. The CDR3 DNA is TGCGTCGGAGTCGCAGATACGCAGTATTTT. It specifies CVGVADTQYF.

This clone was found a few times. V and J are TRBV6-2 or TRBV6-3 and TRBJ2-7; 9 positions agree with TRBD2. CDR1 MNHEY and CDR2 SVGEGT come from the germline V gene. V lost 5 bases, J lost 5 bases, and 7 bases stayed unmatched. The CDR3 has 14 residues. CDR3 residues: CASSGGLARDEQYF. The CDR3 DNA follows: TGTGCCAGCAGTGGCGGACTAGCGCGCGACGAGCAGTACTTC.

The V call is TRBV19, the J call TRBJ1-2; TRBD1 aligns across 7 bases. CDR1 is LNHDA and CDR2 is SQIVND in the germline V gene (reference sequence). J gave up 7 bases and V 5 bases, and 7 bases lay outside the gene matches. This CDR3 contains 13 residues. The CDR3 bases are TGTGCCAGTAGTTGGACAGGTTTTCGTGGCTACACCTTC. This gives the protein CASSWTGFRGYTF.

The rearrangement joins TRBV11-2 to TRBJ2-2, with a possible D match to TRBD2 (6 bases). Germline V gene sequence: CDR1 SGHAT, CDR2 FQNNGV. CDR3 length: 17 residues. V was shortened by 1 base and J by 3 bases, with 15 bases between the two germline ends. CDR3 sequence reads: CASSLVWDLAYTGELFF. CDR3 bases: TGTGCCAGCAGCTTAGTTTGGGATCTAGCGTACACCGGGGAGCTGTTTTTT.

The chain recombines TRBV28 with TRBJ2-5; 14 bases map to TRBD2. Trimming cost V 5 bases and J 5 bases; bases outside gene matches: 7. The germline CDR1 and CDR2 sequences are MDHEN and SYDVKM. The CDR3 has 16 residues. CDR3 DNA: TGTGCCAGCAGTCCTACGGGACTAGCGGGGGACGAGACCCAGTACTTC. The encoded protein is CASSPTGLAGDETQYF.

This clone was seen a single time. The chain links TRBV11-3 to TRBJ1-2, with TRBD1 identical over 7 bases. Germline V lookup: CDR1 SGHNT, CDR2 YENEEA. The CDR3 has 15 amino acids. The V and J ends lost 5 bases and 1 base, in that order; junction bases with no gene match: 7. This chain's CDR3 is CASSLGTALNYGYTF. In DNA, the CDR3 is TGTGCCAGCAGCCTCGGGACAGCCCTTAACTATGGCTACACCTTC.

The CDR3, as DNA: TGCGCCAGCAGCCAAGGGCAGGGGGCAAGGGAAAAACTGTTTTTT. Translating gives CASSQGQGAREKLFF. V is TRBV4-1 and J is TRBJ1-4; 8 nucleotides match TRBD1. The trim removed 1 base at V and 8 bases at J, leaving 6 bases unmatched. This CDR3 is built from 15 residues. Germline CDR1 MGHRA, CDR2 YSYEKL.

This clone was observed a single time. This chain uses TRBV30 with TRBJ1-1; no definite D call. Germline values: CDR1 GTSNPN, CDR2 SVGIG (reference sequence). This CDR3 spans 13 amino acids. The V end lost 2 bases, the J end lost 4 bases, and 11 bases lay between the germline ends. CDR3 region: CAWSRASGTEAFF. DNA for the CDR3: TGTGCCTGGAGTAGAGCGTCGGGCACTGAAGCTTTCTTT.

The chain uses TRBV5-1 and TRBJ2-3; 10 nucleotides line up with TRBD2. J was trimmed by 0 bases and V by 0 bases; bases with no gene match: 7. The CDR3 has 18 amino acids. From germline, CDR1 is SGHRS and CDR2 YFSETQ. In nucleotides, the CDR3 is TGCGCCAGCAGCTTGGCAAGGACTAGCGGATATAGCACAGATACGCAGTATTTT. Translated: CASSLARTSGYSTDTQYF.